This T cell receptor beta chain appears in the sequencing data of a study of blood T cells in healthy people across ages. Then a second PCR, running roughly 7 to 11 cycles, was carried out with a sample-barcoded 5' primer and a J-beta primer mix. Samples each returned at least 2.5 million CDR3-containing paired-end reads. MiXCR was run by TCRdb on the 5' RACE reads, yielding one entry per CDR3 protein. The table shows more than 800,000 distinct CDR3 sequences, with more than 35% occurring only once. At least 5.5 micrograms of total RNA were extracted per sample. Study-level points and caveats: It was not known whether donors were CMV positive (a possible confounder of expanded clonotype changes). Naive T cell percentage and TCR beta diversity correlated strongly.

The length of the CDR3 is 15 residues. From germline, CDR1 is SEHNR and CDR2 FQNEAQ (reference sequence). With V trimmed by 0 bases and J by 5 bases, 3 bases remained unmatched. Remarks on this clonotype: What it recognizes is unknown.

This TCR derives from a woman aged 55-70 years in good health. The rearrangement joins TRBV7-9 to TRBJ2-2; TRBD1 agrees at 7 bases. The material sequenced was blood. CDR3 in amino acids: CASSLAGQPTGELFF. The CDR3 coding sequence is TGTGCCAGCAGCTTAGCGGGACAGCCAACCGGGGAGCTGTTTTTT.